The clone carrying this TCR beta chain was counted a few times. As yet, its antigen is unknown. This record comes from a study of cytomegalovirus exposure and HLA in healthy donors. The PCR was carried out with 60 Vbeta primers and 13 Jbeta primers. The assay was immunoSEQ multiplex PCR, and TCRdb's table has in-frame clones only and misses some. The sample records 50,000 to 70,000 clones, approximately 80% being singletons. Trimming removed 4 bases from V and 3 bases from J, with 7 bases in between. The CDR3 contains 12 residues. The V gene's germline CDR1 is MNHEY and CDR2 SVGAGI. Study results and limitations: The study had only CMV serostatus as immune exposure information.

This receptor was identified in a male donor in good health and CMV-seronegative. This chain joins TRBV6-5 and TRBJ2-7; no definite D call. Sequenced: PBMCs. CDR3 loop: CASSSQRYEQYF. For the CDR3, the DNA is TGTGCCAGCAGTTCCCAGCGCTACGAGCAGTACTTC.